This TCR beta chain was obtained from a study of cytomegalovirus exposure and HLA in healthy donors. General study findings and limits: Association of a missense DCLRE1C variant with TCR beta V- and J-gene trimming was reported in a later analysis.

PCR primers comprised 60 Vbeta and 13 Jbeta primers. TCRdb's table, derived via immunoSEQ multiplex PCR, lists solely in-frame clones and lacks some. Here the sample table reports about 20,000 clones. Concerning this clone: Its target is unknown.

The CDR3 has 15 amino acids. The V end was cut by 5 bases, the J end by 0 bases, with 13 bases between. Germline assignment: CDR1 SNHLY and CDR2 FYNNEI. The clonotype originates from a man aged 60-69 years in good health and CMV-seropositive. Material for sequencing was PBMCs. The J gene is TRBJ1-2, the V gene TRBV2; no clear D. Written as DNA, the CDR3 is TGTGCCAGCAGTAGACCGGGATCATCTAACTATGGCTACACCTTC. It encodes CASSRPGSSNYGYTF. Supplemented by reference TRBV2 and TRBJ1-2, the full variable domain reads EPEVTQTPSHQVTQMGQEVILRCVPISNHLYFYWYRQILGQKVEFLVSFYNNEISEKSEIFDDQFSVERPDGSNFTLKIRSTKLEDSAMYFCASSRPGSSNYGYTFGSGTRLTVV.